These T cell receptor beta chains were read from a single sample in a study of blood T cell repertoires in COVID-19. Sequencing was performed with immunoSEQ multiplex PCR; in TCRdb, only in-frame clones are kept and a portion is missing. The sample yields about 140,000 clones, just over 85% seen once. Sequencing was done on a sample of peripheral blood. These receptors were taken from a woman aged 55-69 years with acute or convalescent COVID-19. The CDR3 runs from the conserved cysteine through the conserved F or W. A D gene is named only where the DNA matches it firmly. Clone sizes are given selectively: once, few, many, or a class where the clone is expanded.

D gene: TRBD2
J gene: TRBJ2-3
clone size: few
CDR3 length: 20
V gene: TRBV14
CDR3 DNA: TGTGCCAGCAGCCGCCGACTAGCGGGGTCCTTTGAGGAGGGCACAGATACGCAGTATTTT
CDR3 protein: CASSRRLAGSFEEGTDTQYF

D gene: NA
J gene: TRBJ1-2
clone size: NA
CDR3 length: 16
V gene: TRBV7-9
CDR3 DNA: TGTGCCAGCAGTCGGAGGGGAGAGCCGCTAAGTTATGGCTACACCTTC
CDR3 protein: CASSRRGEPLSYGYTF

D gene: NA
J gene: TRBJ1-3
clone size: once
CDR3 length: 16
V gene: TRBV9
CDR3 DNA: TGTGCCAGCAGCGTAGATATAGGGGCCTCTGGAAACACCATATATTTT
CDR3 protein: CASSVDIGASGNTIYF

D gene: NA
J gene: TRBJ1-5
clone size: NA
CDR3 length: 20
V gene: TRBV5-4
CDR3 DNA: TGTGCCAGCAGCTTGGCCGTGGACATAGGGATTAATTATAGCAATCAGCCCCAGCATTTT
CDR3 protein: CASSLAVDIGINYSNQPQHF

D gene: TRBD2
J gene: TRBJ2-1
clone size: NA
CDR3 length: 16
V gene: TRBV11-2
CDR3 DNA: TGTGCCAGCACCGACCTCGAGCGGGGGGGCCGTCTGCATGAGTTCTTC
CDR3 protein: CASTDLERGGRLHEFF

D gene: TRBD1
J gene: TRBJ1-1
clone size: NA
CDR3 length: 14
V gene: TRBV6-6
CDR3 DNA: TGTGCCAGCAGCCAACCTCCAGGGGGGACTGAAGCTTTCTTT
CDR3 protein: CASSQPPGGTEAFF

D gene: NA
J gene: TRBJ1-3
clone size: NA
CDR3 length: 16
V gene: TRBV7-2
CDR3 DNA: TGTGCCAGCAGCTCCTACAGGGATGTATCCGGAAACACCATATATTTT
CDR3 protein: CASSSYRDVSGNTIYF

D gene: NA
J gene: TRBJ1-1
clone size: NA
CDR3 length: 14
V gene: TRBV5-8
CDR3 DNA: TGTGCCAGCAGCCACGGAGGTGGGTCAGAGGAAGCTTTCTTT
CDR3 protein: CASSHGGGSEEAFF

D gene: NA
J gene: TRBJ2-1
clone size: few
CDR3 length: 15
V gene: TRBV14
CDR3 DNA: TGTGCCAGCAGCCAAGATTCAGGGGTATACAATGAGCAGTTCTTC
CDR3 protein: CASSQDSGVYNEQFF

D gene: NA
J gene: TRBJ2-3
clone size: NA
CDR3 length: 18
V gene: TRBV5-1
CDR3 DNA: TGCGCCAGCAGCGTTAGTCTTCGGGGGGCAACTAGCACAGATACGCAGTATTTT
CDR3 protein: CASSVSLRGATSTDTQYF

D gene: NA
J gene: TRBJ1-2
clone size: NA
CDR3 length: 16
V gene: TRBV11-2
CDR3 DNA: TGTGCCAGCAGCTTAGCCTCGACAGGAATAAACTATGGCTACACCTTC
CDR3 protein: CASSLASTGINYGYTF

D gene: TRBD1
J gene: TRBJ2-3
clone size: NA
CDR3 length: 15
V gene: TRBV5-1
CDR3 DNA: TGCGCCAGCAGCCACGGACAGGGGGGTGCAGATACGCAGTATTTT
CDR3 protein: CASSHGQGGADTQYF

D gene: NA
J gene: TRBJ1-5
clone size: NA
CDR3 length: 14
V gene: TRBV6-5
CDR3 DNA: TGTGCCAGCAGCACACAGCCCCACGTTGGGCCCCAGCATTTT
CDR3 protein: CASSTQPHVGPQHF

D gene: NA
J gene: TRBJ1-5
clone size: NA
CDR3 length: 14
V gene: TRBV6-1
CDR3 DNA: TGTGCCAGCAGTGAAGGGGCAGCTTCCCAGCCCCAGCATTTT
CDR3 protein: CASSEGAASQPQHF

D gene: TRBD1
J gene: TRBJ2-7
clone size: NA
CDR3 length: 15
V gene: TRBV12-5
CDR3 DNA: TGTGCTAGTGGATTCGCCGGGACAGGCTTCATCGAGCAGTACTTC
CDR3 protein: CASGFAGTGFIEQYF

D gene: NA
J gene: TRBJ2-3
clone size: NA
CDR3 length: 13
V gene: TRBV19
CDR3 DNA: TGTGCCAGTGGCCTAGGCCCAGCAGATACGCAGTATTTT
CDR3 protein: CASGLGPADTQYF

D gene: TRBD2
J gene: TRBJ2-5
clone size: NA
CDR3 length: 14
V gene: TRBV9
CDR3 DNA: TGTGCCAGCAGCCCCGGACTAGCAGAGGAGACCCAGTACTTC
CDR3 protein: CASSPGLAEETQYF

D gene: NA
J gene: TRBJ1-1
clone size: NA
CDR3 length: 14
V gene: TRBV4-1
CDR3 DNA: TGCGCCAGCAGCCAACCTCAGGGGAACACTGAAGCTTTCTTT
CDR3 protein: CASSQPQGNTEAFF

D gene: NA
J gene: TRBJ2-2
clone size: NA
CDR3 length: 16
V gene: TRBV28
CDR3 DNA: TGTGCCAGCAGTTTTGGGAGGACAGGAGGCACCGGGGAGCTGTTTTTT
CDR3 protein: CASSFGRTGGTGELFF

D gene: NA
J gene: TRBJ1-1
clone size: NA
CDR3 length: 15
V gene: TRBV6-2/TRBV6-3
CDR3 DNA: TGTGCCAGCAGTTACTCGATTGCAGGGAGGCCTGAAGCTTTCTTT
CDR3 protein: CASSYSIAGRPEAFF

D gene: NA
J gene: TRBJ1-1
clone size: few
CDR3 length: 13
V gene: TRBV5-1
CDR3 DNA: TGCGCCAGCAGCTTGGGCAGGGACTATGAAGCTTTCTTT
CDR3 protein: CASSLGRDYEAFF

D gene: TRBD1
J gene: TRBJ1-1
clone size: NA
CDR3 length: 15
V gene: TRBV28
CDR3 DNA: TGTGCCAGCAGAAAAGACAGGGCCTTCGACACTGAAGCTTTCTTT
CDR3 protein: CASRKDRAFDTEAFF

D gene: NA
J gene: TRBJ2-1
clone size: NA
CDR3 length: 14
V gene: TRBV28
CDR3 DNA: TGTGCCAGCACCCCTGGGGGCCGAGTTTATGAGCAGTTCTTC
CDR3 protein: CASTPGGRVYEQFF

D gene: TRBD1
J gene: TRBJ1-1
clone size: NA
CDR3 length: 16
V gene: TRBV16
CDR3 DNA: TGTGCCAGCAGCCAAACGACAGGGTGGTATGACACTGAAGCTTTCTTT
CDR3 protein: CASSQTTGWYDTEAFF

D gene: TRBD1
J gene: TRBJ2-3
clone size: NA
CDR3 length: 16
V gene: TRBV4-2
CDR3 DNA: TGTGCCAGCAGCCACGGGACAGGGGATTTGGCAGATACGCAGTATTTT
CDR3 protein: CASSHGTGDLADTQYF

D gene: TRBD2
J gene: TRBJ2-2
clone size: once
CDR3 length: 18
V gene: TRBV7-8
CDR3 DNA: TGTGCCAGCAGCCCCAGCATACTAGCGGGGGGTCCCACCGGGGAGCTGTTTTTT
CDR3 protein: CASSPSILAGGPTGELFF

D gene: NA
J gene: TRBJ2-1
clone size: NA
CDR3 length: 17
V gene: TRBV7-2
CDR3 DNA: TGTGCCAGCAGCTTGGAATTTGCGGCAAGCTCCTACAATGAGCAGTTCTTC
CDR3 protein: CASSLEFAASSYNEQFF

D gene: TRBD1
J gene: TRBJ1-4
clone size: NA
CDR3 length: 18
V gene: TRBV9
CDR3 DNA: TGTGCCAGCAGCGTGGAGGATCAATTGCAGGGGGCTGGCGAAAAACTGTTTTTT
CDR3 protein: CASSVEDQLQGAGEKLFF

D gene: TRBD1
J gene: TRBJ2-5
clone size: NA
CDR3 length: 14
V gene: TRBV5-1
CDR3 DNA: TGCGCCAGCAGCTTGACAGGGGTCCAAGAGACCCAGTACTTC
CDR3 protein: CASSLTGVQETQYF

D gene: NA
J gene: TRBJ1-5
clone size: few
CDR3 length: 12
V gene: TRBV12-3/TRBV12-4
CDR3 DNA: TGTGCCAGCAGTTTTGAGTATCAGCCCCAGCATTTT
CDR3 protein: CASSFEYQPQHF

D gene: TRBD1
J gene: TRBJ2-6
clone size: NA
CDR3 length: 16
V gene: TRBV3-1/TRBV3-2
CDR3 DNA: TGTGCCAGCAGCCAAACAGGGGGGACCGGGGCCAACGTCCTGACTTTC
CDR3 protein: CASSQTGGTGANVLTF

D gene: TRBD1
J gene: TRBJ1-2
clone size: NA
CDR3 length: 14
V gene: TRBV30
CDR3 DNA: TGTGCCTGGAGTGTCTGGCAGGGGGCGGACGGCTACACCTTC
CDR3 protein: CAWSVWQGADGYTF

D gene: NA
J gene: TRBJ1-6
clone size: NA
CDR3 length: 16
V gene: TRBV13
CDR3 DNA: TGTGCCAGCAGCCAGGGGATCTCCTCCTATAATTCACCCCTCCACTTT
CDR3 protein: CASSQGISSYNSPLHF

D gene: NA
J gene: TRBJ2-1
clone size: NA
CDR3 length: 14
V gene: TRBV11-2
CDR3 DNA: TGTGCCAGCAGCGCCCAACTAGCTTTCGATGAGCAGTTCTTC
CDR3 protein: CASSAQLAFDEQFF

D gene: NA
J gene: TRBJ2-5
clone size: NA
CDR3 length: 14
V gene: TRBV28
CDR3 DNA: TGTGCCAGCAGTTTACATAGTTCGCTGTGGACCCAGTACTTC
CDR3 protein: CASSLHSSLWTQYF

D gene: TRBD1
J gene: TRBJ2-1
clone size: NA
CDR3 length: 16
V gene: TRBV12-5
CDR3 DNA: TGTGCTAGTGGTTTGGGAACAGGGGTAGTCAACAATGAGCAGTTCTTC
CDR3 protein: CASGLGTGVVNNEQFF

D gene: NA
J gene: TRBJ1-2
clone size: NA
CDR3 length: 15
V gene: TRBV19
CDR3 DNA: TGTGCCAGTAGTATATTGACAGGTCGATGGATCGGCTACACCTTC
CDR3 protein: CASSILTGRWIGYTF